This T cell receptor beta chain comes out of a study of blood T cell repertoires in COVID-19. Across the study: Samples of COVID-19 (acute and convalescent) were obtained from the United States, Italy and Spain. T cells, B-cell-depleted T cells, or PBMCs supplied cDNA or gDNA.

The table lists this clone with a few counts. V gave up 4 bases and J gave up 5 bases; unmatched junction bases: 11. The CDR3 runs to 16 residues. Looked up from germline, CDR1 is SGHTS and CDR2 is YDEGEE. In the original analysis: Amplification from reference gene primers served as the basis for estimated nucleated cell counts. Data came from immunoSEQ multiplex PCR; TCRdb stores just in-frame clones and leaves some out. V, J and clone size reflect that table, while D and trimming were determined from the DNA. The sample has under 300,000 clones; around 87% are singletons. The receptor's source is a man in his 60s who had recovered from COVID-19. Specimen: peripheral blood. This chain uses TRBV5-8 with TRBJ2-2, with 7 positions matching TRBD1. The CDR3 nucleotides are TGTGCCAGCAGCACCGAAACCGGGACAGCGACCGGGGAGCTGTTTTTT. Translated: CASSTETGTATGELFF.